This T cell receptor beta chain is from a study of blood T cell repertoires in COVID-19. Study-level information: Sites across the United States, Italy and Spain contributed samples from acute and convalescent COVID-19. T cells, B-cell-depleted T cells, or PBMCs supplied cDNA or gDNA.

Trimming cost V 6 bases and J 1 base, with 18 bases left between them. Germline values: CDR1 MDHEN, CDR2 SYDVKM. There are 16 residues in the CDR3. Per the authors' pipeline: Counts of nucleated cells, estimated from reference gene primer amplification, were obtained. The data were produced by immunoSEQ multiplex PCR, yet TCRdb's version contains in-frame clones alone and is incomplete. The V and J calls and clone size are taken from that table; D and trimming were inferred from the DNA. The table has tens of thousands of clones, about four fifths seen once. This chain uses TRBV28 with TRBJ1-1; D may be TRBD1 (6 bases). The sample taken for sequencing was peripheral blood. The source is a human donor in a cohort sampled during active COVID-19. The CDR3: CASSLGTGWSNTEAFF. CDR3 sequence (DNA): TGTGCCAGCAGCCTGGGAACAGGGTGGTCGAACACTGAAGCTTTCTTT.